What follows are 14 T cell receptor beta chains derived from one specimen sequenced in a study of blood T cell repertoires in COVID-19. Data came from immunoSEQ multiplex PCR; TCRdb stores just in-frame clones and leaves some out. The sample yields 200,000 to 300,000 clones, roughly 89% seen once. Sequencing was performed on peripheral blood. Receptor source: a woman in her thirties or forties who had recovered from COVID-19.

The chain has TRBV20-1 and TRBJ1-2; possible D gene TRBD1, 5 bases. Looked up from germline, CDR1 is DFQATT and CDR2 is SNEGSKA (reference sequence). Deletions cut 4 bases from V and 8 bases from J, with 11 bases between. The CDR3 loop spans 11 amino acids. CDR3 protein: CSANRFGGYTF. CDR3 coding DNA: TGCAGTGCTAACAGGTTCGGCGGCTACACCTTC.

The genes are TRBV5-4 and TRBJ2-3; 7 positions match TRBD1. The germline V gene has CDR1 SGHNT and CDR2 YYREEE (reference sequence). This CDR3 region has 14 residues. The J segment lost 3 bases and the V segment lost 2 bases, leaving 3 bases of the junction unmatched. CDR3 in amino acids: CASSLDRETDTQYF. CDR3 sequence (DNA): TGTGCCAGCAGCTTAGACAGGGAAACAGATACGCAGTATTTT.

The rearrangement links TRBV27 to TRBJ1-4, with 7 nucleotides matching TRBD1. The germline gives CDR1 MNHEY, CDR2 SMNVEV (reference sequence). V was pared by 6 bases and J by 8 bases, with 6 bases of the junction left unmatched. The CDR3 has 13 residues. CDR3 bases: TGTGCCAGCAGGACAGGGCTTAGAGAAAAACTGTTTTTT. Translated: CASRTGLREKLFF.

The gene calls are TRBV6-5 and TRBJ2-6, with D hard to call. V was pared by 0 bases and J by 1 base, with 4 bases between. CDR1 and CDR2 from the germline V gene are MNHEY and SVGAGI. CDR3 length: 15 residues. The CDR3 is CASSYSTSGANVLTF. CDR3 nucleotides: TGTGCCAGCAGTTACTCGACATCTGGGGCCAACGTCCTGACTTTC.

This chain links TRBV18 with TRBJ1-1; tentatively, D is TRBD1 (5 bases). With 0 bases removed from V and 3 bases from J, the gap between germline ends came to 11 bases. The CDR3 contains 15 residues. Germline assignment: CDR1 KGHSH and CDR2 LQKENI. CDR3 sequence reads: CASSPPSREDTEAFF. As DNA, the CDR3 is TGTGCCAGCTCACCACCGTCCAGGGAGGACACTGAAGCTTTCTTT.

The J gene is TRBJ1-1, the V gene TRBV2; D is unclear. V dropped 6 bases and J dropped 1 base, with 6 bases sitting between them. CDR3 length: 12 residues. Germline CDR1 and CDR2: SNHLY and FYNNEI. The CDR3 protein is CASRYRNTEAFF. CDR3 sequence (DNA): TGTGCCAGCAGATACAGGAACACTGAAGCTTTCTTT.

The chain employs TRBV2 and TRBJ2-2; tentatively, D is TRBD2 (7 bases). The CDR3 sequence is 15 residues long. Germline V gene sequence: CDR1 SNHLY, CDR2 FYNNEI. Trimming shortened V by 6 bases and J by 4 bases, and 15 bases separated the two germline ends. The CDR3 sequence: CASRWGGLGTGELFF. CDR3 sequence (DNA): TGTGCCAGCAGGTGGGGGGGCCTAGGCACCGGGGAGCTGTTTTTT.

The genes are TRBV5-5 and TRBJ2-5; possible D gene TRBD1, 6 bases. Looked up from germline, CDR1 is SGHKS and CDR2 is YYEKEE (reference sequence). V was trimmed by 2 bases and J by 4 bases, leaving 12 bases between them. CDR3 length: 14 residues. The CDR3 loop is CASSLPQGPETQYF. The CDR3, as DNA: TGTGCCAGCAGCTTACCACAGGGCCCAGAGACCCAGTACTTC.

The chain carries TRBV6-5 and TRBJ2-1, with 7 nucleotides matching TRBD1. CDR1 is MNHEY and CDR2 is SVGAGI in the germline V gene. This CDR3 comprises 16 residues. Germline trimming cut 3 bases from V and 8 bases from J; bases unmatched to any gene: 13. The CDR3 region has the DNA TGTGCCAGCAGTTATTTAGACAGGGAGATTATGGATGAGCAGTTCTTC. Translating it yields CASSYLDREIMDEQFF.

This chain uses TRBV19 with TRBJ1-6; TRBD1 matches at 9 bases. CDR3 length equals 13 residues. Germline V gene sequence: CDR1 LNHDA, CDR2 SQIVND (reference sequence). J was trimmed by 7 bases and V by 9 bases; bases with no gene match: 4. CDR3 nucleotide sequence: TGTGCCAGCCGGGACAGGGTGAATTCACCCCTCCACTTT. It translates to CASRDRVNSPLHF.

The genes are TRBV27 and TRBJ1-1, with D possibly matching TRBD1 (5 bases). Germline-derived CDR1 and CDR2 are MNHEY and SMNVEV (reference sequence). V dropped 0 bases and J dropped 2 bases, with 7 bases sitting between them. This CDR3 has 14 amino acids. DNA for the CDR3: TGTGCCAGCAGTTTATCTGGGGCTAACACTGAAGCTTTCTTT. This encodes CASSLSGANTEAFF.

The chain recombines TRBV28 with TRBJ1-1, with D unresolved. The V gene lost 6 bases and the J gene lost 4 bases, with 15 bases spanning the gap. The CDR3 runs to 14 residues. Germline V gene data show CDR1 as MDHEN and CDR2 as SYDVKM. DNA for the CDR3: TGTGCCAGCAGCCGGGAGCCGGTGAGCACTGAAGCTTTCTTT. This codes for CASSREPVSTEAFF. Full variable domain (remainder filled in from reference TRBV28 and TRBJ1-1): DVKVTQSSRYLVKRTGEKVFLECVQDMDHENMFWYRQDPGLGLRLIYFSYDVKMKEKGDIPEGYSVSREKKERFSLILESASTNQTSMYLCASSREPVSTEAFFGQGTRLTVV.

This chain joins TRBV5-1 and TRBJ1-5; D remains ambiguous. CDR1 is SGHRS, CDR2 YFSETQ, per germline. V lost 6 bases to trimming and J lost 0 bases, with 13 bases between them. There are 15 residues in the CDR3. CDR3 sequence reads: CASKPEVNSNQPQHF. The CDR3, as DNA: TGCGCCAGCAAACCGGAGGTTAATAGCAATCAGCCCCAGCATTTT.

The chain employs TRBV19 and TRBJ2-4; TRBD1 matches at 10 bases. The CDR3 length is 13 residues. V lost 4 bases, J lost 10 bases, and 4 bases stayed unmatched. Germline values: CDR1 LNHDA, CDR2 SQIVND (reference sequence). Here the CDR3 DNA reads TGTGCCAGTAGTACAGACAGGGGGCGAATTCAGTACTTC. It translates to CASSTDRGRIQYF.